Sequencing of this T cell receptor (beta chain) was carried out in a study of T cell repertoires in cytomegalovirus infection. Study as a whole: Both recently identified HLA-C-restricted and well-studied HLA-B-restricted CMV epitopes were used in the study. The public TCR beta signatures pointed to both CMV infection and matching HLA type. Study results and caveats: The cumulative frequency of public TCR beta families identified carriers of CMV plus the relevant HLA. HLA-C-restricted CMV-specific TCR beta clonotypes prevailed in the ex vivo response.

With regard to this clonotype: Antigen: not known.

The germline CDR1 and CDR2 sequences are SGHVT and SQSDAQ. V lost 3 bases, J lost 5 bases, and 14 bases lay in between. The CDR3 is made up of 14 amino acids. Using its own MiXCR run on the reads, TCRdb lists one record per CDR3 protein. The top ten hold about 14% of the sample, which has about 920,000 distinct CDR3 sequences, about a third seen once. The chain joins TRBV7-4 to TRBJ2-7; tentative D call: TRBD2 (6 bases). The sample consisted of cultured CD8+ T cells from PBMCs, taken from culture after CMV antigen stimulation. This clonotype originated in a human donor in good health (CMV status not recorded). Some clones in this sample may be carry-over from other donors' samples. The CDR3 sequence: CASSFSGLAHEQYV. The CDR3 region has the DNA TGTGCCAGCAGCTTTAGCGGACTGGCCCACGAGCAGTACGTC.